This paragraph reports one TCR beta chain. Antigen unknown. Germline CDR1 GTSNPN, CDR2 SVGIG (reference sequence). The CDR3 is 13 residues long. The ends were cut back, 0 bases at V and 4 bases at J, with 8 bases in the middle. The data were produced by immunoSEQ multiplex PCR, yet TCRdb's version contains in-frame clones alone and is incomplete. In the table there are 2,000 to 3,000 clones, 70% to 90% of which are singletons. Time point in this sample: 2014-2015 season, pre-vaccination. Community-dwelling subjects without influenza vaccination in the prior 6 months were enrolled. Between 40 and 100 mL of blood was drawn per time point. This sample is part of a study of follicular helper T cells after annual influenza vaccination. The study, taken as a whole, reports: Plasmablast frequency change correlated with clonality change in ICOS+CD38+ cTfh.

This receptor was obtained from an adult who received the influenza vaccine. The specimen comprised CXCR5+ CD38+ circulating T follicular helper cells from blood, sampled on the day of influenza vaccination. Documented subset: circulating Tfh, non-naive CD4+CXCR5+PD-1+ (ICOS+CD38+ or ICOS-CD38-). The V and J genes are TRBV30 and TRBJ2-3; maybe TRBD1 (6 bases). CDR3 in amino acids: CAWSVQGPDTQYF. In DNA form, the CDR3 reads TGTGCCTGGAGTGTACAGGGCCCAGATACGCAGTATTTT.